What follows describes a single T cell receptor (beta chain). The data derive from a study of cytomegalovirus exposure and HLA in healthy donors. Turning to the study itself: HLA-typed donors were the source of approximately 86 million unique TCRs held in an early data release. Membership in the Caucasian-associated ancestry cluster was found for 81% of around 380 genotyped donors.

The CDR3 contains 16 residues. J was trimmed by 5 bases and V by 3 bases; bases with no gene match: 8. Germline CDR1 reads SGDLS; CDR2 reads YYNGEE. Both 60 Vbeta primers and 13 Jbeta primers went into the PCR. Clones were sequenced by immunoSEQ multiplex PCR, and TCRdb holds only the in-frame ones, with some missing. Seen here are roughly 120,000 clones, roughly a tenth observed once, and the top ten hold less than 4%. All donors participated as healthy donors of bone marrow. This TCR derives from a man younger than 45 in good health and CMV-seronegative. Sample: PBMCs. The chain combines TRBV9 with TRBJ1-4; 9 bases agree with TRBD1. The CDR3 is CASSEGQGTWNEKLFF. The CDR3, as DNA: TGTGCCAGCAGCGAGGGACAGGGAACTTGGAATGAAAAACTGTTTTTT.